This is a list of T cell receptor beta chains from one sample in a study of graft-versus-host responses after intestinal transplantation. No antigen has been identified for these receptors. Method: immunoSEQ multiplex PCR; TCRdb's copy keeps in-frame clones and lacks some. The profile shows 85,000 to 90,000 clones, 75% to 90% of them singletons. Sequences were derived from unstimulated CD8+ T cells sorted from spleen or lymph node cells, sampled before intestinal transplant. Every receptor here comes from a human donor who received an intestinal transplant. Each CDR3 is given without its conserved first and last residue. Fields, in order: CDR3 length, V gene, J gene, CDR3 protein.

length: 15
V: TRBV29-1
J: TRBJ2-7
CDR3: SVVGQGTKASTYEQY

length: 13
V: TRBV6-6
J: TRBJ2-7
CDR3: ASSIDTGISYEQY

length: 16
V: TRBV15
J: TRBJ2-1
CDR3: ATSRDTSGGPGYNEQF

length: 16
V: TRBV4-1
J: TRBJ2-5
CDR3: ASSQDSLLRRSQETQY

length: 15
V: TRBV9
J: TRBJ1-1
CDR3: ASSPVPGQGRDTEAF

length: 16
V: TRBV4-1
J: TRBJ2-2
CDR3: ASSPPLLAELNTGELF

length: 15
V: TRBV4-1
J: TRBJ1-5
CDR3: ASSSRWTGLVNQPQH

length: 10
V: TRBV7-2
J: TRBJ2-3
CDR3: ASSLGWDTQY

length: 13
V: TRBV4-1
J: TRBJ2-1
CDR3: ASSHTSGVYNEQF

length: 12
V: TRBV6-5
J: TRBJ2-7
CDR3: ASSYSGTHNEQY

length: 13
V: TRBV15
J: TRBJ2-5
CDR3: ATSRGQGEAETQY

length: 20
V: TRBV14
J: TRBJ2-1
CDR3: ASSQDFPPFGTSGHSYNEQF

length: 13
V: TRBV6-1
J: TRBJ2-3
CDR3: ASSAGSTTTDTQY

length: 13
V: TRBV7-9
J: TRBJ1-2
CDR3: ASSSRRQGGLGYT

length: 11
V: TRBV9
J: TRBJ2-5
CDR3: ASSALWGETQY

length: 13
V: TRBV6-5
J: TRBJ1-5
CDR3: ASSLTGGSNQPQH

length: 11
V: TRBV5-6
J: TRBJ1-2
CDR3: ASSHDPRVGYT

length: 10
V: TRBV29-1
J: TRBJ2-7
CDR3: SVVTGPYEQY

length: 13
V: TRBV28
J: TRBJ1-2
CDR3: ASSSSTRSNYGYT

length: 18
V: TRBV4-1
J: TRBJ2-1
CDR3: ASSQTMFTTDSWVYNEQF

length: 14
V: TRBV10-1
J: TRBJ2-1
CDR3: ASSEWVRPSFDEQF

length: 12
V: TRBV6-5
J: TRBJ2-3
CDR3: ASSYVGATDTQY

length: 13
V: TRBV15
J: TRBJ2-7
CDR3: ATSPPGLAVYEQY

length: 13
V: TRBV2
J: TRBJ2-7
CDR3: ASSELGGGAREQY

length: 13
V: TRBV2
J: TRBJ2-7
CDR3: ASSVQGREADEQY

length: 12
V: TRBV7-9
J: TRBJ1-2
CDR3: ASSLETGNYGYT

length: 13
V: TRBV9
J: TRBJ2-7
CDR3: ASSASGTGYYEQY

length: 13
V: TRBV10-3
J: TRBJ2-7
CDR3: AISTSGRGSLEQY

length: 13
V: TRBV28
J: TRBJ2-1
CDR3: ASSSQGTPADEQF

length: 12
V: TRBV5-1
J: TRBJ2-7
CDR3: ASSPRDREVEQY

length: 10
V: TRBV6-6
J: TRBJ1-2
CDR3: ASSWGNYGYT

length: 11
V: TRBV2
J: TRBJ1-6
CDR3: ARKGQGNPPLH

length: 14
V: TRBV11-2
J: TRBJ1-5
CDR3: ASSLSVEEINQPQH

length: 14
V: TRBV27
J: TRBJ1-6
CDR3: ASSLSGDLRDSPLH

length: 15
V: TRBV14
J: TRBJ1-3
CDR3: ASSQEAPWDIRNTIY

length: 14
V: TRBV9
J: TRBJ2-2
CDR3: ASSIRPEGADGELF

length: 12
V: TRBV6-5
J: TRBJ1-1
CDR3: ASSTSAANTEAF

length: 12
V: TRBV30
J: TRBJ2-7
CDR3: AWTTGTGGYEQY

length: 11
V: TRBV2
J: TRBJ1-6
CDR3: ASSDTGDSPLH

length: 12
V: TRBV5-1
J: TRBJ2-5
CDR3: ASSPGGLARTQY

length: 11
V: TRBV28
J: TRBJ2-7
CDR3: ASSLIEGYEQY

length: 14
V: TRBV15
J: TRBJ2-7
CDR3: ATSRGVAGGYYEQY

length: 14
V: TRBV11-2
J: TRBJ1-4
CDR3: ASSLGDSYLNEKLF

length: 14
V: TRBV10-2
J: TRBJ1-1
CDR3: ASSWTGLQVNTEAF

length: 13
V: TRBV6-4
J: TRBJ2-1
CDR3: ASSDASGGANEQF

length: 13
V: TRBV18
J: TRBJ2-1
CDR3: ASSPTTRVLNEQF

length: 12
V: TRBV6-5
J: TRBJ2-3
CDR3: ASRPGQELGTQY

length: 16
V: TRBV27
J: TRBJ2-7
CDR3: ASSLSAGLGLLSYEQY

length: 13
V: TRBV7-9
J: TRBJ1-5
CDR3: ASSLGGSLHQPQH

length: 14
V: TRBV2
J: TRBJ2-7
CDR3: ASTGRRNNKLALQY

length: 13
V: TRBV6-5
J: TRBJ2-5
CDR3: ASSTQTSGEETQY

length: 13
V: TRBV19
J: TRBJ2-2
CDR3: ASSMSSGSTGELF

length: 11
V: TRBV6-5
J: TRBJ2-7
CDR3: ASSQDWSYEQY